Presented here are 2 T cell receptor beta chains from one specimen sequenced in a study of blood T cell repertoires in COVID-19. Assay used: immunoSEQ multiplex PCR; TCRdb lists only in-frame clones, some missing. The repertoire holds roughly 97,000 clones, with around 87% as singletons. What was sequenced was peripheral blood. These receptors all come from a man aged 50-60 years with acute or convalescent COVID-19.

The chain combines TRBV7-9 with TRBJ2-7; no reliable D call. Germline V CDR1 and CDR2: SEHNR, FQNEAQ (reference sequence). Trimming left V 6 bases short and J 6 bases short, with 12 bases between. The CDR3 sequence is 12 residues long. In nucleotides, the CDR3 is TGTGCCAGCAGTCCCCGGGTCGGCGAGCAGTACTTC. Residues: CASSPRVGEQYF. Together with reference TRBV7-9 and TRBJ2-7, the CDR3 gives the full variable domain: DTGVSQNPRHKITKRGQNVTFRCDPISEHNRLYWYRQTLGQGPEFLTYFQNEAQLEKSRLLSDRFSAERPKGSFSTLEIQRTEQGDSAMYLCASSPRVGEQYFGPGTRLTVT.

This clone has more than one count but fewer than ten. V gene TRBV7-8 combines with J gene TRBJ1-4; the D is unclear. Germline assignment: CDR1 SGHVS and CDR2 FQNEAQ. With 4 bases removed from V and 7 bases from J, the gap between germline ends came to 22 bases. This CDR3 spans 17 amino acids. CDR3 amino acids: CASSSIRSNSLVEKLFF. The CDR3 DNA follows: TGTGCCAGCAGCTCAATTCGGTCGAATAGCCTGGTTGAAAAACTGTTTTTT.